These 17 T cell receptor beta chains were all obtained from the same sample, sequenced in a study of cytomegalovirus exposure and HLA in healthy donors. 13 Jbeta primers and 60 Vbeta primers were used for the PCR. The protocol was immunoSEQ multiplex PCR, while the TCRdb copy is restricted to in-frame clones and leaves out a portion. The sample holds approximately 150,000 clones, 65% to 80% seen once. The sequenced sample consisted of PBMCs. The source is a woman aged 18-35 years in good health and CMV-seronegative.

This sequence joins TRBV11-2 and TRBJ1-1; 8 bases agree with TRBD1. CDR3 length equals 12 residues. V was pared by 5 bases and J by 9 bases, with 5 bases of the junction left unmatched. CDR1 SGHAT and CDR2 FQNNGV come from the germline V gene. The CDR3 sequence is CASSLGQGKAFF. The DNA for the CDR3 is TGTGCCAGCAGCCTAGGACAGGGTAAAGCTTTCTTT.

This chain joins TRBV6-5 and TRBJ1-1, with D perhaps TRBD1 (6 bases). The germline CDR1 and CDR2 sequences are MNHEY and SVGAGI. V was shortened by 7 bases and J by 1 base, with 10 bases between the two germline ends. The CDR3 has 13 amino acids. The CDR3 DNA is TGTGCCAGCATCAGAGGGGGGAACACTGAAGCTTTCTTT. Its translation is CASIRGGNTEAFF.

This chain joins TRBV4-2 and TRBJ1-1, with 10 bases fitting TRBD1. V gave up 1 base and J gave up 5 bases; unmatched junction bases: 4. Germline V gene data show CDR1 as LGHNA and CDR2 as YNFKEQ. The CDR3 totals 15 residues. CDR3 sequence: CASSQAGTGETEAFF. The CDR3 bases are TGTGCCAGCAGCCAAGCGGGGACAGGGGAAACTGAAGCTTTCTTT.

In this sample, this clone turned up once. The J gene is TRBJ1-3, the V gene TRBV15, with D possibly matching TRBD1 (6 bases). The CDR3 has 16 amino acids. The V gene lost 1 base and the J gene lost 4 bases, with 14 bases spanning the gap. Germline CDR1 LNHNV, CDR2 YYDKDF (reference sequence). The CDR3 sequence is CATSRGNRDEGNTIYF. CDR3 DNA: TGTGCCACCAGCAGAGGGAACAGGGACGAAGGAAACACCATATATTTT.

The chain employs TRBV15 and TRBJ2-5; TRBD1 aligns across 7 bases. Germline V lookup: CDR1 LNHNV, CDR2 YYDKDF (reference sequence). The trim removed 2 bases at V and 0 bases at J, leaving 0 bases unmatched. This CDR3 region has 14 residues. The CDR3 DNA sequence: TGTGCCACCAGCAGACAGGGGGACCAAGAGACCCAGTACTTC. It codes for CATSRQGDQETQYF.

The genes are TRBV19 and TRBJ2-5, with 11 bases identical to TRBD1. This CDR3 has 15 residues. Germline assignment: CDR1 LNHDA and CDR2 SQIVND (reference sequence). The V gene end was trimmed by 1 base and the J gene end by 5 bases; junction bases not matched to a gene: 3. The CDR3 loop reads CASSIVGDRGETQYF. The CDR3 DNA sequence: TGTGCCAGTAGTATAGTAGGGGACAGGGGGGAGACCCAGTACTTC.

The chain joins TRBV6-4 to TRBJ2-3; TRBD2 might be the D (6 bases). The ends were cut back, 2 bases at V and 6 bases at J, with 12 bases in the middle. Germline CDR1 and CDR2: MRHNA and SNTAGT. The CDR3 contains 14 residues. In nucleotides, the CDR3 is TGTGCCAGCAGTGACGGGGGGTTCGGGGATACGCAGTATTTT. Translated: CASSDGGFGDTQYF.

This chain uses TRBV25-1 with TRBJ2-7; D gene unclear. This CDR3 spans 14 amino acids. Germline V lookup: CDR1 MGHDK, CDR2 SYGVNS. Trimming took off 1 base at V and 6 bases at J, with 13 bases between the two ends. The CDR3 reads CASSELRTAVEQYF. For the CDR3, the DNA is TGTGCCAGCAGTGAATTGCGAACTGCTGTCGAGCAGTACTTC.

CDR3 in amino acids: CASTFSTGNTIYF. The CDR3 coding sequence is TGTGCCAGCACCTTTTCCACTGGAAACACCATATATTTT. The chain recombines TRBV11-2 with TRBJ1-3, with D hard to call. V lost 7 bases, J lost 2 bases, and 9 bases lay in between. CDR1 SGHAT and CDR2 FQNNGV come from the germline V gene. The CDR3 spans 13 residues.

In its sample, this clone was seen a few times. The V gene is TRBV7-6, the J gene TRBJ1-1, with TRBD1 matching over 9 bases. Germline V lookup: CDR1 SGHVS, CDR2 FNYEAQ. The CDR3 spans 15 residues. Trimming cost V 5 bases and J 0 bases; bases outside gene matches: 4. The CDR3 loop reads CASSPDRGMNTEAFF. In DNA, the CDR3 is TGTGCCAGCAGCCCAGACAGGGGGATGAACACTGAAGCTTTCTTT.

This clone was found a few times. The chain employs TRBV29-1 and TRBJ1-2; D might be TRBD1 (6 bases). V dropped 6 bases and J dropped 8 bases, with 16 bases sitting between them. The CDR3 runs 12 residues. CDR1 is SQVTM, CDR2 ANQGSEA, per germline. The CDR3 here is CSVESGARGYTF. CDR3 in DNA: TGCAGCGTCGAGTCAGGGGCTCGAGGCTACACCTTC.

The V and J genes are TRBV7-8 and TRBJ2-7; D may be TRBD1 (6 bases). This CDR3 is 13 amino acids long. CDR1 SGHVS and CDR2 FQNEAQ come from the germline V gene. Trimming stripped 0 bases from V and 5 bases from J, with 8 bases between. CDR3 DNA sequence: TGTGCCAGCAGCTTAGCCCCAGGGGACGAGCAGTACTTC. Protein: CASSLAPGDEQYF.

This chain links TRBV19 with TRBJ1-5; D is undetermined. Germline CDR1 and CDR2: LNHDA and SQIVND (reference sequence). This CDR3 comprises 14 residues. Trimming removed 6 bases from V and 0 bases from J, with 9 bases in between. The CDR3 spells CASRAGNSNQPQHF. The CDR3 region has the DNA TGTGCCAGTAGAGCGGGAAATAGCAATCAGCCCCAGCATTTT.

V is TRBV19 and J is TRBJ1-4; 8 bases agree with TRBD1. The J segment lost 5 bases and the V segment lost 4 bases, leaving 6 bases of the junction unmatched. In germline, CDR1 is LNHDA, CDR2 SQIVND (reference sequence). The length of the CDR3 is 15 residues. Here the CDR3 DNA reads TGTGCCAGTAGTACCGGACAGGGAAGGAATGAAAAACTGTTTTTT. This translates into CASSTGQGRNEKLFF.

The chain links TRBV20-1 to TRBJ1-2, with a tentative D call TRBD1 (5 bases). CDR3 length equals 11 residues. With 7 bases removed from V and 5 bases from J, the gap between germline ends came to 11 bases. Germline CDR1 is DFQATT and CDR2 is SNEGSKA (reference sequence). CDR3 in DNA: TGCAGTGTAGGGGCGCGTTATGGCTACACCTTC. As protein: CSVGARYGYTF.

The V and J genes are TRBV5-1 and TRBJ2-7; TRBD1 matches 8 bases. From germline, CDR1 is SGHRS and CDR2 YFSETQ. The V segment lost 4 bases and the J segment 0 bases; nucleotides outside the gene matches: 12. This CDR3 region has 17 residues. CDR3: CASSPIATGAFSYEQYF. CDR3 DNA sequence: TGCGCCAGCAGCCCCATAGCGACAGGGGCCTTCTCCTACGAGCAGTACTTC.

The genes are TRBV27 and TRBJ2-2; D not certain. The CDR3 spans 14 residues. Between the trimmed V and J ends, which lost 3 bases and 0 bases, there was a span of 5 bases. In germline, CDR1 is MNHEY, CDR2 SMNVEV (reference sequence). The CDR3 protein is CASSFLANTGELFF. Here the CDR3 DNA reads TGTGCCAGCAGTTTCCTCGCGAACACCGGGGAGCTGTTTTTT.